This T cell receptor (beta chain) emerged from a study of Ad26.COV2.S vaccination and SARS-CoV-2 variants. For the study at large: The Ad26.COV2.S arm of the COV1001 trial was where the donor was placed. Recipients of Ad26.COV2.S got it intramuscularly, once or twice 56 days apart. Study-level results: TCR breadth and depth analyses may have underestimated total T cell responses. Those who received vaccine or placebo ended up with similar non-spike TCR breadth.

Details on this clone: Its cognate antigen is unknown.

The treatment was: some 20 received Ad26.COV2.S at low or high dose, single or two shots; five or six received placebo; per-sample allocation not given. The investigators took samples on day 63 after the first vaccine or placebo injection. Method: immunoSEQ multiplex PCR; TCRdb's copy keeps in-frame clones and lacks some. The data hold around 450,000 clones, with nearly 90% observed a single time. This CDR3 is built from 17 residues. In germline, CDR1 is SNHLY, CDR2 FYNNEI. The germline V and J ends were trimmed by 6 bases and 1 base, with 19 bases remaining between them. The specimen was peripheral blood, collected in a trial of Ad26.COV2.S vaccine versus placebo. This clonotype was obtained from a person aged 18 to 65 who received the Ad26.COV2.S COVID-19 vaccine or a placebo. V and J are TRBV2 and TRBJ1-5, with D possibly being TRBD1 (6 bases). The CDR3 here is CASSFGEGGESNQPQHF. CDR3 DNA: TGTGCCAGCAGCTTCGGAGAAGGGGGTGAAAGCAATCAGCCCCAGCATTTT.